This T cell receptor (beta chain) was sequenced for a study of blood T cells in healthy people across ages. Points from the study as a whole: Whereas aged donors had fewer naive CD4+ cells, long-lived donors had more of them and higher diversity. PBMCs went unsorted, and a conclusive naive versus antigen-experienced comparison was therefore prevented.

It was with a sample-barcoded 5' primer and a J-beta primer mix that a second PCR of roughly 7 to 12 cycles was run. TCRdb passed the 5' RACE reads through MiXCR, listing each CDR3 protein once. Altogether more than 900,000 distinct CDR3 sequences are present, 29% being singletons, with the ten largest covering 10%. The trim removed 2 bases at V and 7 bases at J, leaving 4 bases unmatched. The germline gives CDR1 DFQATT, CDR2 SNEGSKA (reference sequence). The CDR3 is made up of 15 amino acids. This clonotype was counted ten times or more. The antigen is not known. Researchers collected 7.5 to 10 milliliters of peripheral blood from every single donor. A further study also used this sample, focusing on T cells of mothers and their children.

This TCR was recovered from a woman between 40 and 55 years old in good health. J is TRBJ2-1 and V is TRBV20-1; 14 bases line up with TRBD2. The sample taken for sequencing was blood. The CDR3 DNA follows: TGCAGTGCTAGACCCGGGACTAGCGGGGGAAATGAGCAGTTCTTC. Protein product: CSARPGTSGGNEQFF.